This entry describes one T cell receptor beta chain. The sample comes from a study of control samples from healthy donors and cancer patients. Some clones are missing from TCRdb's copy, which holds only in-frame ones; the method was immunoSEQ multiplex PCR. The sample holds around 80,000 clones, roughly 88% seen once. Between the trimmed V and J ends, which lost 5 bases and 5 bases, there was a span of 15 bases. The germline CDR1 and CDR2 sequences are MNHEY and SMNVEV (reference sequence). The CDR3 consists of 15 residues. The specimen sequenced was blood. This receptor was identified in a woman in her forties or fifties in good health. V usage is TRBV27 and J usage is TRBJ2-2; D remains unclear. CDR3 region: CASSGQSLQTGELFF. CDR3 in DNA: TGTGCCAGCAGTGGTCAGTCGCTTCAGACCGGGGAGCTGTTTTTT.